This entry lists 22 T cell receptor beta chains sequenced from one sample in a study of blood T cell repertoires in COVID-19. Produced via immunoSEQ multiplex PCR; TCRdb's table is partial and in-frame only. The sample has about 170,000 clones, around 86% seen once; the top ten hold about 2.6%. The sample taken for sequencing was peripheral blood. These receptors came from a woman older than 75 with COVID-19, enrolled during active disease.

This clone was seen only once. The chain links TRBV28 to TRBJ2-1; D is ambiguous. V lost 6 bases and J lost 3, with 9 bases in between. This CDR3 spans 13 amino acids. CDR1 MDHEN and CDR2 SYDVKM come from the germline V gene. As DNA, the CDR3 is TGTGCCAGCAGGGGCTCCCTCTACAATGAGCAGTTCTTC. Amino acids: CASRGSLYNEQFF. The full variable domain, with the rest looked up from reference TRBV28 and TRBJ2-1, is DVKVTQSSRYLVKRTGEKVFLECVQDMDHENMFWYRQDPGLGLRLIYFSYDVKMKEKGDIPEGYSVSREKKERFSLILESASTNQTSMYLCASRGSLYNEQFFGPGTRLTVL.

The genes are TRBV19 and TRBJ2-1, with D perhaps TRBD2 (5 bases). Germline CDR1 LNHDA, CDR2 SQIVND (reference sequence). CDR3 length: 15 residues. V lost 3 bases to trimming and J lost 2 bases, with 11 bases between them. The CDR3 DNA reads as TGTGCCAGTAGTATCGGGGTAGGGCCCTACAATGAGCAGTTCTTC. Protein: CASSIGVGPYNEQFF.

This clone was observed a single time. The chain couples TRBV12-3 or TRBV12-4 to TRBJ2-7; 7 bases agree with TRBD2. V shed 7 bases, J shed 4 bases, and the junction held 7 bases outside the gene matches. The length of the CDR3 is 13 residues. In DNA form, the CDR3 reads TGTGCCAGCACCAAGGCGGGAGAATACGAGCAGTACTTC. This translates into CASTKAGEYEQYF.

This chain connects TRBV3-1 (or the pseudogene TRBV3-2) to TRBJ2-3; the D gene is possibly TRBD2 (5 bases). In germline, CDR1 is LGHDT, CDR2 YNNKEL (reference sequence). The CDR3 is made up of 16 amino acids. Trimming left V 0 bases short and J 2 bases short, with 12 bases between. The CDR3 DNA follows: TGTGCCAGCAGCCAAGAGGCGAGCGGTAACACAGATACGCAGTATTTT. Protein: CASSQEASGNTDTQYF.

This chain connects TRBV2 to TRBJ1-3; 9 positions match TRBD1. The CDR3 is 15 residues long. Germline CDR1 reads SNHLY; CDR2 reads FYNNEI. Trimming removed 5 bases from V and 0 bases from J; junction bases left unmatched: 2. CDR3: CASSTTGGSGNTIYF. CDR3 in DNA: TGTGCCAGCAGTACGACAGGGGGCTCTGGAAACACCATATATTTT.

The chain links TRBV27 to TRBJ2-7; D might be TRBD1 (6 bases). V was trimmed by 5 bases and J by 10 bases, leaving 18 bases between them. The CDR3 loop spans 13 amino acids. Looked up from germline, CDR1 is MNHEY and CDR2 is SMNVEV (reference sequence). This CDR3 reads CASSLRGQPQQYF. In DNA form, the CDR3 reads TGTGCCAGCAGTCTTCGGGGACAACCGCAACAGTACTTC.

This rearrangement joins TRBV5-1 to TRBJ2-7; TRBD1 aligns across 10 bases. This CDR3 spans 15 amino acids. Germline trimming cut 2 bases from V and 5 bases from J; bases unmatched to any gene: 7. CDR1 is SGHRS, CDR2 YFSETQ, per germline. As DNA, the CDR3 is TGCGCCAGCAGCTTTTTCGGGACAGGGGTGGACGAGCAGTACTTC. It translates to CASSFFGTGVDEQYF.

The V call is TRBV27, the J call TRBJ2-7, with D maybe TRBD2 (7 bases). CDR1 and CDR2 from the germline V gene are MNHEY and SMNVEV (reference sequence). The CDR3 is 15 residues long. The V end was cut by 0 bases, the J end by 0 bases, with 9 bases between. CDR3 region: CASSLSGGLSYEQYF. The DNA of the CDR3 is TGTGCCAGCAGTTTATCCGGGGGGCTCTCCTACGAGCAGTACTTC.

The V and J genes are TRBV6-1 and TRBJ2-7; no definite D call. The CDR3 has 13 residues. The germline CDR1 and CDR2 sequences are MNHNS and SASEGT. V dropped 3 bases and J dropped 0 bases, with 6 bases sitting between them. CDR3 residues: CASSEAVSYEQYF. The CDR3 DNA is TGTGCCAGCAGTGAGGCAGTCTCCTACGAGCAGTACTTC.

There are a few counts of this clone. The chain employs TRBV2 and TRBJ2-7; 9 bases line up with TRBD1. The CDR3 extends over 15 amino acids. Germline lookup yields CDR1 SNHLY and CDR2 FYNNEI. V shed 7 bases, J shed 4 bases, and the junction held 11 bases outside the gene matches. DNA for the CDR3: TGTGCCAGCACCGATCCAGTGGACAGGGGTTACGAGCAGTACTTC. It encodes CASTDPVDRGYEQYF. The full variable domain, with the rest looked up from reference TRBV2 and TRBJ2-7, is EPEVTQTPSHQVTQMGQEVILRCVPISNHLYFYWYRQILGQKVEFLVSFYNNEISEKSEIFDDQFSVERPDGSNFTLKIRSTKLEDSAMYFCASTDPVDRGYEQYFGPGTRLTVT.

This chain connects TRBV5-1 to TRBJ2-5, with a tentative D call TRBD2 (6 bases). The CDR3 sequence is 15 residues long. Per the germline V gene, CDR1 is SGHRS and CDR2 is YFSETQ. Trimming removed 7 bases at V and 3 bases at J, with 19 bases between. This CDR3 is CASRRGDGPEETQYF. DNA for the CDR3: TGCGCCAGCCGACGCGGGGATGGTCCTGAAGAGACCCAGTACTTC.

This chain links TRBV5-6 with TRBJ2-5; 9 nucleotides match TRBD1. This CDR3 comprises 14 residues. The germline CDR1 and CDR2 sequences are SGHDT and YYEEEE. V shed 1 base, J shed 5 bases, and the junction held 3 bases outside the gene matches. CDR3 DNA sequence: TGTGCCAGCAGCTTGAAACAGGGGGCCGAGACCCAGTACTTC. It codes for CASSLKQGAETQYF.

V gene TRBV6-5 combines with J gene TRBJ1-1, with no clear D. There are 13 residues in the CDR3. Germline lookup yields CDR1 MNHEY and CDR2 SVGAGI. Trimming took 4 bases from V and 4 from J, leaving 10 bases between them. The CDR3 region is CASSSDGATEAFF. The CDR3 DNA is TGTGCCAGCAGTTCCGACGGAGCCACTGAAGCTTTCTTT.

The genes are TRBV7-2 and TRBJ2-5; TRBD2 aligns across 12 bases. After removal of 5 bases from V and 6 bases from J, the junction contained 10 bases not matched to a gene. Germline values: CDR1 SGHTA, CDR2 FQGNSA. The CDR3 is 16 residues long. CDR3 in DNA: TGTGCCAGCAGCCCTCTATCGACTAGCGGGAGTAAGACCCAGTACTTC. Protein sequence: CASSPLSTSGSKTQYF.

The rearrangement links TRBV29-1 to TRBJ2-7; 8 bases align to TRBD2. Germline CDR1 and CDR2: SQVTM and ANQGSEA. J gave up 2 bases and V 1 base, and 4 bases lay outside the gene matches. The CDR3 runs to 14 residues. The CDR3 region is CSVEVERETYEQYF. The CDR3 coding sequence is TGCAGCGTTGAAGTGGAGCGGGAGACCTACGAGCAGTACTTC.

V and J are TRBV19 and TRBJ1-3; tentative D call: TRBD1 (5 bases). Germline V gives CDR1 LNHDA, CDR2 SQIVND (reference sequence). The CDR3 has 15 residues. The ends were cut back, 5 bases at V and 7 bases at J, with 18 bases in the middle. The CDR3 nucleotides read TGTGCCAGTAGTCCGCTCGACAGTCTTGCGAACACCATATATTTT. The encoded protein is CASSPLDSLANTIYF.

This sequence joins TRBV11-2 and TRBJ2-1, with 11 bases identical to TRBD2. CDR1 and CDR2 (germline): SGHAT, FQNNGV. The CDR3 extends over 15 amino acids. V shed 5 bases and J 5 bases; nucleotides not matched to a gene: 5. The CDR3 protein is CASSNLAGGNNEQFF. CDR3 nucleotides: TGTGCCAGCAGCAATCTAGCGGGAGGAAACAATGAGCAGTTCTTC.

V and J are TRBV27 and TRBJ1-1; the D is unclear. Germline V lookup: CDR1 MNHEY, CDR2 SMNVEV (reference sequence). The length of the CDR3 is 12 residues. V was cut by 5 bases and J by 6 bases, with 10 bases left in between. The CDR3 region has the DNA TGTGCCAGCAGTGTTCCGGGGTCTGAAGCTTTCTTT. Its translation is CASSVPGSEAFF.

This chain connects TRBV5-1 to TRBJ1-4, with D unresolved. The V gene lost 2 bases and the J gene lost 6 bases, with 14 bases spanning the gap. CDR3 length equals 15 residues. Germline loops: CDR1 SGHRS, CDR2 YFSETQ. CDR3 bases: TGCGCCAGCAGCTTCTCATCAGGAGGAGATGAAAAACTGTTTTTT. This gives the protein CASSFSSGGDEKLFF.

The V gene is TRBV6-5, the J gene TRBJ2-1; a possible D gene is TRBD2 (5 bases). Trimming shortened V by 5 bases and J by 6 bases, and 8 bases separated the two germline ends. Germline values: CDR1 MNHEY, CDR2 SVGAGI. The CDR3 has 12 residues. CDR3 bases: TGTGCCAGCAGTAAACTAGGCAATGAGCAGTTCTTC. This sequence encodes CASSKLGNEQFF.

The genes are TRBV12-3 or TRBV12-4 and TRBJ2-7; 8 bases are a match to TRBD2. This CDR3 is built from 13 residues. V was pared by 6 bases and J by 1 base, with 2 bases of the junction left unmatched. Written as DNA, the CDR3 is TGTGCCAGCAGACTAGCGGCTTCCTACGAGCAGTACTTC. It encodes CASRLAASYEQYF.

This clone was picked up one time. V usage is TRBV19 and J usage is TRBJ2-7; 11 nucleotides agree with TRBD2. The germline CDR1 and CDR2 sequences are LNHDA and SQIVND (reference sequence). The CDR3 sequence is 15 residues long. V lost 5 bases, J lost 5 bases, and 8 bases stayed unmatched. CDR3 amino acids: CASSLLAGASHEQYF. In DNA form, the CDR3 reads TGTGCCAGTAGTCTACTAGCGGGAGCATCCCACGAGCAGTACTTC.